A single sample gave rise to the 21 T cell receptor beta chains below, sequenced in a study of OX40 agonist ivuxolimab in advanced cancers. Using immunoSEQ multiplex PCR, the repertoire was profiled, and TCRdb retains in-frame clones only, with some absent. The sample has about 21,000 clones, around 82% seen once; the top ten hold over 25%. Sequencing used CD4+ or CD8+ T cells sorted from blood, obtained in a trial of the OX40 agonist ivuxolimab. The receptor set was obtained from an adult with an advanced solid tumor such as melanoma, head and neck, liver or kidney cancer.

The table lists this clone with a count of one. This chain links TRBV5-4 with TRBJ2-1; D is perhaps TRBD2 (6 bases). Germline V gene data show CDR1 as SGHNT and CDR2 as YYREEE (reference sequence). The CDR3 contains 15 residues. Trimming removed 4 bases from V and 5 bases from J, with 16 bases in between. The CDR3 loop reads CASSQRERRDNEQFF. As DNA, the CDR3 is TGTGCCAGCAGCCAACGGGAGAGGCGCGACAATGAGCAGTTCTTC.

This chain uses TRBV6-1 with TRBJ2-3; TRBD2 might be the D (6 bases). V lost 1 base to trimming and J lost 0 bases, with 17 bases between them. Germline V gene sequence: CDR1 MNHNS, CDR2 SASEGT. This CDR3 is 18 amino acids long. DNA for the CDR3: TGTGCCAGCAGTGAAGGGGTTAGCGGTTCCCCTAGCACAGATACGCAGTATTTT. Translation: CASSEGVSGSPSTDTQYF.

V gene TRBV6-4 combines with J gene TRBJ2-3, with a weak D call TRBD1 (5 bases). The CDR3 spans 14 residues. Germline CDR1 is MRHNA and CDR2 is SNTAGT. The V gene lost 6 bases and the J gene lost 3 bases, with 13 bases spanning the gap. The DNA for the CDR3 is TGTGCCAGCAGCAAGGGGTTGGGTACAGATACGCAGTATTTT. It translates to CASSKGLGTDTQYF.

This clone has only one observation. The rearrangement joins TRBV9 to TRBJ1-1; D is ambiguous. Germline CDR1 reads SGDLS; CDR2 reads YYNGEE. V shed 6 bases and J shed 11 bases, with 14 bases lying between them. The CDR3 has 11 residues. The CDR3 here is CASTTKPDAFF. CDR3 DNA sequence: TGTGCCAGCACCACCAAACCGGACGCTTTCTTT.

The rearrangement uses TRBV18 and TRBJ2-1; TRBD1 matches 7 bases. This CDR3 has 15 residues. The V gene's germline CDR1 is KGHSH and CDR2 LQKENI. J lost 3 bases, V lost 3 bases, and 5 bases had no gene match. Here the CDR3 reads CASSPRQGGYNEQFF. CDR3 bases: TGTGCCAGCTCACCCAGACAGGGTGGCTACAATGAGCAGTTCTTC.

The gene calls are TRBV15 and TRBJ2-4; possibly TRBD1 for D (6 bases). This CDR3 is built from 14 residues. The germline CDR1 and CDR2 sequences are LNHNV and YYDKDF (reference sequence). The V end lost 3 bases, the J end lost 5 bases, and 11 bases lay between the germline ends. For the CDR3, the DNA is TGTGCCACCAGCAGGGGGGACAACGAAAACATTCAGTACTTC. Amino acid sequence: CATSRGDNENIQYF.

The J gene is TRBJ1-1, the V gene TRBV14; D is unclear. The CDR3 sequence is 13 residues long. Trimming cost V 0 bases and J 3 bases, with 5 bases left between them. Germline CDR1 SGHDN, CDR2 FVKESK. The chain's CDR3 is CASSQDKYTEAFF. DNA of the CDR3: TGTGCCAGCAGCCAAGATAAGTACACTGAAGCTTTCTTT.

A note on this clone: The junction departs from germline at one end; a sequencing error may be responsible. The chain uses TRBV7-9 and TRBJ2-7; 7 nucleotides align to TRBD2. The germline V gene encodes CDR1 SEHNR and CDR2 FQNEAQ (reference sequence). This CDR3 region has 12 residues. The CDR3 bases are TGTGCCAGCAGCTTAGGGGTTCGGGGAGGGAGCTTC. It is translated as CASSLGVRGGSF.

The CDR3 bases are TGTGCCAGCACCCGGGACAGCCTCTATGGCTACACCTTC. Its translation is CASTRDSLYGYTF. The rearrangement links TRBV28 to TRBJ1-2, with 7 bases fitting TRBD1. The junction had 6 bases not matched to a gene; V was cut back by 7 bases and J by 4 bases. CDR1 and CDR2 (germline): MDHEN, SYDVKM. The CDR3 sequence is 13 residues long.

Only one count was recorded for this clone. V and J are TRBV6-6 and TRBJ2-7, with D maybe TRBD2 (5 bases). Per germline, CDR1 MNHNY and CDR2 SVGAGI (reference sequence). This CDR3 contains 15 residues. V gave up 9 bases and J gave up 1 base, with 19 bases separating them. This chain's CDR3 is CASRSGLAGSYEQYF. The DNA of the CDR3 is TGTGCCAGTAGATCTGGGCTAGCCGGTTCCTACGAGCAGTACTTC.

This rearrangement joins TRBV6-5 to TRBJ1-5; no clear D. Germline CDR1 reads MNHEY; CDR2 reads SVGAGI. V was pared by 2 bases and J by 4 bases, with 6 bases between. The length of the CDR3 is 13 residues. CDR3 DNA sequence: TGTGCCAGCAGTTACCGCGATAATCAGCCCCAGCATTTT. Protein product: CASSYRDNQPQHF.

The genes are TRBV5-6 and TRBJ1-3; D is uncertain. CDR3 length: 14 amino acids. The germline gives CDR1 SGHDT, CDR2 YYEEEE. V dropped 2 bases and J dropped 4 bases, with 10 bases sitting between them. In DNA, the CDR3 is TGTGCCAGCAGCTTTTGGGGTGTCGGAAACACCATATATTTT. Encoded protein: CASSFWGVGNTIYF. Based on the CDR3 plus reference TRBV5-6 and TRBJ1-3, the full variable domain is DAGVTQSPTHLIKTRGQQVTLRCSPKSGHDTVSWYQQALGQGPQFIFQYYEEEERQRGNFPDRFSGHQFPNYSSELNVNALLLGDSALYLCASSFWGVGNTIYFGEGSWLTVV.

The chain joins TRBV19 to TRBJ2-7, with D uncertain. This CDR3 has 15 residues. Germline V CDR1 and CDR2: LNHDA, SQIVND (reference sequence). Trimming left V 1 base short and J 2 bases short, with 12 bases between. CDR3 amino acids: CASSIAGDQTYEQYF. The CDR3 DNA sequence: TGTGCCAGTAGTATAGCAGGCGACCAAACCTACGAGCAGTACTTC.

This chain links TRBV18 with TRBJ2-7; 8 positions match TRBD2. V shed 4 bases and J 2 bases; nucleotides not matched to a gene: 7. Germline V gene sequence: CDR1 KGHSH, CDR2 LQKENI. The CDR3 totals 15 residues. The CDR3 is CASSQLADSAYEQYF. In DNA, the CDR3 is TGTGCCAGCTCACAACTAGCGGACAGCGCCTACGAGCAGTACTTC.

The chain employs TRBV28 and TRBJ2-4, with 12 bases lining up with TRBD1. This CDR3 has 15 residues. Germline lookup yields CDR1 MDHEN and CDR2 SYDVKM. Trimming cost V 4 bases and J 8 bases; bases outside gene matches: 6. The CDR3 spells CASSSPGTGGYIQYF. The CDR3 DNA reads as TGTGCCAGCAGTTCTCCCGGGACAGGGGGCTACATTCAGTACTTC.

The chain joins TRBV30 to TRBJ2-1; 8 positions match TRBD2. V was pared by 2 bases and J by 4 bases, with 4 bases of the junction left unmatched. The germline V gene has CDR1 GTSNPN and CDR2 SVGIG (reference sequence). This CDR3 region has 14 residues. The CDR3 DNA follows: TGTGCCTGGAGTAGGGCTAGCGGGTACAATGAGCAGTTCTTC. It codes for CAWSRASGYNEQFF. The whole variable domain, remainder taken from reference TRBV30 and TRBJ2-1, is SQTIHQWPATLVQPVGSPLSLECTVEGTSNPNLYWYRQAAGRGLQLLFYSVGIGQISSEVPQNLSASRPQDRQFILSSKKLLLSDSGFYLCAWSRASGYNEQFFGPGTRLTVL.

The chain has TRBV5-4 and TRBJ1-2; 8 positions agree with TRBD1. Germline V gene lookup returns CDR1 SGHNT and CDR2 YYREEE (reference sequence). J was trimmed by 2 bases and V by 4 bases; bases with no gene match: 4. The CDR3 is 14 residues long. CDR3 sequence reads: CASSPDRGNYGYTF. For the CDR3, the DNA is TGTGCCAGCAGCCCCGACAGGGGAAACTATGGCTACACCTTC.

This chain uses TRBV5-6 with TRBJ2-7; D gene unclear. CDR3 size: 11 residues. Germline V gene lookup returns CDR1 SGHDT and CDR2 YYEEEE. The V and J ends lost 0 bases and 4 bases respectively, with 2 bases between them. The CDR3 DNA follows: TGTGCCAGCAGCTTGGAGTACGAGCAGTACTTC. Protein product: CASSLEYEQYF.

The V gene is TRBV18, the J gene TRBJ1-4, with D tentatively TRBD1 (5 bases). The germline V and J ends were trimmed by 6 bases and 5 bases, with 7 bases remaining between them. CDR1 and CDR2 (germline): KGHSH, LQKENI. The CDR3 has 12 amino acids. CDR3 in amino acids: CASSPGNEKLFF. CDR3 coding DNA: TGTGCCAGCTCGCCAGGGAATGAAAAACTGTTTTTT.

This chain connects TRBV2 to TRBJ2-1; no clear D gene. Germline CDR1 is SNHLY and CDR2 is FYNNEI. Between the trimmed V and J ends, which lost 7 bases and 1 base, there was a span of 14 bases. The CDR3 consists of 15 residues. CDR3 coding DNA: TGTGCCAGCATCCCTGAGGTTATGTCCTACAATGAGCAGTTCTTC. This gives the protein CASIPEVMSYNEQFF.

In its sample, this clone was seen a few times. The CDR3 loop is CASSVDGQGADGYTF. For the CDR3, the DNA is TGTGCCAGCAGCGTAGATGGACAGGGGGCGGATGGCTACACCTTC. The chain links TRBV9 to TRBJ1-2, with 11 bases that match TRBD1. The CDR3 runs 15 residues. The V gene's germline CDR1 is SGDLS and CDR2 YYNGEE. V was pared by 0 bases and J by 6 bases, with 4 bases of the junction left unmatched.